This TCR beta chain was observed in a study of Graves' ophthalmopathy and Graves' hyperthyroidism. Amplifying from RNA transcripts, the study obtained TCR beta CDR3 regions. HTBI primers served in a first-round RT-PCR, which a second-round multiplex PCR followed. TCRdb reanalysed the multiplex PCR reads using MiXCR and keeps one entry per CDR3 protein. The sample includes almost 750,000 distinct CDR3 sequences, approximately 40% of them seen just once. The authors used Ficoll-Paque density gradient centrifugation to separate PBMCs. The input was roughly 9.3 ml of fresh peripheral blood. Per the germline V gene, CDR1 is MGHDK and CDR2 is SYGVNS. Trimming pared 6 bases from V and 1 base from J, leaving 15 bases between. The CDR3 is made up of 15 amino acids. Regarding this clonotype: What it recognizes is unknown.

Study findings and constraints: Built on 13 signatures, a model told ophthalmopathy apart from stable hyperthyroidism with 85% to 90% sensitivity and around 80% specificity.

The sample taken for sequencing was peripheral blood. The TCR comes from an adult man with Graves' ophthalmopathy. The chain links TRBV25-1 to TRBJ2-5, with a tentative D call TRBD2 (6 bases). Written as DNA, the CDR3 is TGTGCCAGCAGCTTAGTCCACGGGAGCCAAGAGACCCAGTACTTC. It translates to CASSLVHGSQETQYF. Full variable domain (remainder filled in from reference TRBV25-1 and TRBJ2-5): EADIYQTPRYLVIGTGKKITLECSQTMGHDKMYWYQQDPGMELHLIHYSYGVNSTEKGDLSSESTVSRIRTEHFPLTLESARPSHTSQYLCASSLVHGSQETQYFGPGTRLLVL.